These 30 T cell receptor beta chains were all obtained from the same sample, sequenced in a study of T cells after yellow fever vaccination. TCRdb reprocessed the 5' RACE reads via MiXCR and lists one record per CDR3 protein. The sample has some 110,000 distinct CDR3 sequences, 8.4% seen once. Sample: CD8+ T cells sorted from PBMCs, taken 45 days after the yellow fever booster vaccination. Receptors originate from a man aged 30 to 39 who received the YFV17D yellow fever vaccine.

This clonotype was observed a handful of times. This rearrangement joins TRBV20-1 to TRBJ2-2; 11 bases line up with TRBD2. Per germline, CDR1 DFQATT and CDR2 SNEGSKA (reference sequence). The CDR3 covers 16 residues. Trimming at V came to 2 bases and at J to 5 bases, leaving 7 bases not matched to a gene. The CDR3, as DNA: TGCAGTGCTAGACGCCTAGCGGGAGGTGTTACCGGGGAGCTGTTTTTT. It codes for CSARRLAGGVTGELFF.

This clonotype was counted many times. V usage is TRBV7-3 and J usage is TRBJ2-7; D perhaps matches TRBD2 (6 bases). This CDR3 region has 14 residues. The germline gives CDR1 SGHTA, CDR2 FQGTGA. Trimming stripped 4 bases from V and 3 bases from J, with 13 bases between. In DNA, the CDR3 is TGTGCCAGCAGCTCACCGGGACTTAACTACGAGCAGTACTTC. It encodes CASSSPGLNYEQYF. The variable domain in full, with the rest retrieved from reference TRBV7-3 and TRBJ2-7, is GAGVSQTPSNKVTEKGKYVELRCDPISGHTALYWYRQSLGQGPEFLIYFQGTGAADDSGLPNDRFFAVRPEGSVSTLKIQRTERGDSAVYLCASSSPGLNYEQYFGPGTRLTVT.

This clonotype was counted at least ten times. The chain joins TRBV7-2 to TRBJ2-3; D not certain. The germline V gene encodes CDR1 SGHTA and CDR2 FQGNSA. This CDR3 comprises 16 residues. The V and J ends lost 5 bases and 2 bases respectively, with 17 bases between them. The CDR3: CASSPLAERITDTQYF. As DNA, the CDR3 is TGTGCCAGCAGCCCGTTGGCGGAGAGGATCACAGATACGCAGTATTTT.

This clonotype has ten or more counts. The chain joins TRBV12-5 to TRBJ2-1; 8 bases align to TRBD2. Trimming at V came to 2 bases and at J to 7 bases, leaving 7 bases not matched to a gene. Germline V CDR1 and CDR2: LGHNT, FRNRAP. This CDR3 comprises 15 residues. This CDR3 is CASGLSPASGNEQFF. The DNA for the CDR3 is TGTGCTAGTGGTTTGAGCCCTGCTAGCGGGAATGAGCAGTTCTTC.

There are many counts of this clonotype. CDR3 sequence: CASSSVPEKLFF. The CDR3 DNA reads as TGTGCCAGCAGCTCTGTACCCGAAAAACTGTTTTTT. The chain combines TRBV7-9 with TRBJ1-4; unclear D gene. Germline V CDR1 and CDR2: SEHNR, FQNEAQ (reference sequence). The CDR3 loop spans 12 amino acids. V lost 4 bases and J 8 bases, leaving 8 bases between the germline ends.

This clonotype was seen at least ten times. V is TRBV29-1 and J is TRBJ2-7, with 11 nucleotides matching TRBD1. V shed 4 bases and J 3 bases; nucleotides not matched to a gene: 5. CDR3 length: 14 amino acids. Germline V gene lookup returns CDR1 SQVTM and CDR2 ANQGSEA. CDR3 protein: CSVARGTGGYEQYF. DNA for the CDR3: TGCAGCGTTGCGAGGGGGACAGGGGGCTACGAGCAGTACTTC.

The table lists this clonotype with many counts. The rearrangement uses TRBV20-1 and TRBJ2-7; 10 nucleotides match TRBD2. V shed 0 bases, J shed 0 bases, and the junction held 5 bases outside the gene matches. The V gene's germline CDR1 is DFQATT and CDR2 SNEGSKA (reference sequence). The CDR3 has 16 residues. The CDR3 loop is CSARDGSGRASYEQYF. The CDR3 DNA follows: TGCAGTGCTAGAGATGGGAGCGGGAGGGCCTCCTACGAGCAGTACTTC.

The sample holds many counts of this clonotype. The J gene is TRBJ2-7, the V gene TRBV12-3 or TRBV12-4; 10 nucleotides match TRBD1. This CDR3 is built from 13 residues. V dropped 5 bases and J dropped 3; count of bases not matched to a gene: 1. DNA of the CDR3: TGTGCCAGCAGTGGGACAGGGGACTACGAGCAGTACTTC. Translated: CASSGTGDYEQYF.

This clonotype was counted many times. The chain carries TRBV6-1 and TRBJ2-1; the match to TRBD2 covers 12 bases. The V segment lost 2 bases and the J segment 5 bases; nucleotides outside the gene matches: 10. CDR1 and CDR2 (germline): MNHNS, SASEGT. The CDR3 extends over 18 amino acids. The CDR3 DNA reads as TGTGCCAGCAGTGAAAAGGCAGCTAGCGGGAGGGTCAACAATGAGCAGTTCTTC. Translating it yields CASSEKAASGRVNNEQFF.

This clonotype was seen at least ten times. The chain employs TRBV21-1 and TRBJ2-3; the listed D gene, TRBD1, was not tested against the DNA. TRBV21-1 is designated a pseudogene. The CDR3 extends over 14 amino acids. The CDR3 loop is CASSKRTGSDTQYF. CDR3 coding DNA: TGTGCCAGCAGCAAACGGACAGGCTCAGATACGCAGTATTTT.

This clonotype was detected a few times. The J gene is TRBJ1-4, the V gene TRBV6-5; 12 bases line up with TRBD1. Germline V gives CDR1 MNHEY, CDR2 SVGAGI. V was clipped by 2 bases and J by 8 bases; unmatched bases: 0. This CDR3 is 14 amino acids long. CDR3 residues: CASSYGTGGEKLFF. CDR3 DNA sequence: TGTGCCAGCAGTTACGGGACAGGGGGCGAAAAACTGTTTTTT.

This clonotype was recorded many times. This chain uses TRBV28 with TRBJ1-4; perhaps TRBD1 as D (5 bases). The V and J ends lost 6 bases and 2 bases respectively, with 16 bases between them. The CDR3 length is 16 residues. The germline V gene has CDR1 MDHEN and CDR2 SYDVKM. The CDR3 is CASSRSFWGTNEKLFF. The CDR3 region has the DNA TGTGCCAGCAGCCGATCCTTCTGGGGGACTAATGAAAAACTGTTTTTT. The full variable domain, in which reference TRBV28 and TRBJ1-4 provide the parts outside the CDR3, is DVKVTQSSRYLVKRTGEKVFLECVQDMDHENMFWYRQDPGLGLRLIYFSYDVKMKEKGDIPEGYSVSREKKERFSLILESASTNQTSMYLCASSRSFWGTNEKLFFGSGTQLSVL.

In regard to this clonotype: With a much larger clone just one base away, this may be a read error. The chain is built from TRBV12-3 or TRBV12-4 and TRBJ2-1; D perhaps matches TRBD1 (5 bases). There are 15 residues in the CDR3. The CDR3 spells CPSSLWGLEHNEQFF. Written as DNA, the CDR3 is TGTCCCAGCAGTCTATGGGGCCTAGAGCACAATGAGCAGTTCTTC.

This clonotype showed up many times. The chain couples TRBV7-9 to TRBJ2-3; 9 bases match TRBD2. J lost 4 bases, V lost 4 bases, and 9 bases had no gene match. CDR1 is SEHNR and CDR2 is FQNEAQ in the germline V gene (reference sequence). CDR3 length: 16 amino acids. CDR3 region: CASSSSRAGGPDTQYF. The CDR3 DNA follows: TGTGCCAGCAGCTCTTCGCGAGCGGGAGGCCCAGATACGCAGTATTTT. The variable domain in full, completed from reference TRBV7-9 and TRBJ2-3, reads DTGVSQNPRHKITKRGQNVTFRCDPISEHNRLYWYRQTLGQGPEFLTYFQNEAQLEKSRLLSDRFSAERPKGSFSTLEIQRTEQGDSAMYLCASSSSRAGGPDTQYFGPGTRLTVL.

This clonotype was picked up many times. This chain connects TRBV12-3 or TRBV12-4 to TRBJ2-1; 7 bases line up with TRBD1. The CDR3 sequence is 15 residues long. J was trimmed by 7 bases and V by 1 base; bases with no gene match: 7. In DNA, the CDR3 is TGTGCCAGCAGTTTAGATGCGGACAGGAAGAATGAGCAGTTCTTC. This encodes CASSLDADRKNEQFF.

This clonotype was seen at least ten times. This chain joins TRBV19 and TRBJ2-1, with D possibly matching TRBD1 (6 bases). CDR3 size: 12 residues. The V gene's germline CDR1 is LNHDA and CDR2 SQIVND (reference sequence). The ends were cut back, 4 bases at V and 12 bases at J, with 13 bases in the middle. The CDR3 DNA reads as TGTGCCAGTAGTACAGGGGCTATGTGGCAGTTCTTC. It specifies CASSTGAMWQFF.

This clonotype was found many times. CDR3 DNA: TGTGCCAGCAATCCTGACTCTGGGAGCTTGGGTGGCAATGAGCAGTTCTTC. This sequence encodes CASNPDSGSLGGNEQFF. The rearrangement joins TRBV6-1 to TRBJ2-1; D is perhaps TRBD2 (5 bases). This CDR3 is 17 amino acids long. Germline CDR1 reads MNHNS; CDR2 reads SASEGT. Trimming took off 7 bases at V and 6 bases at J, with 25 bases between the two ends.

This clonotype came up a few times. The V call is TRBV20-1, the J call TRBJ2-3; no clear D. CDR1 and CDR2 (germline): DFQATT, SNEGSKA (reference sequence). V lost 0 bases to trimming and J lost 4 bases, with 11 bases between them. The CDR3 is 14 residues long. Here the CDR3 DNA reads TGCAGTGCTAGAGATTTAATCTGGGCAGATACGCAGTATTTT. Amino acid sequence: CSARDLIWADTQYF.

This clonotype was found many times. The genes are TRBV6-1 and TRBJ2-3; the match to TRBD1 covers 11 bases. From germline, CDR1 is MNHNS and CDR2 SASEGT. CDR3 size: 14 residues. After removal of 6 bases from V and 3 bases from J, the junction contained 2 bases not matched to a gene. CDR3 residues: CASSGTGGTDTQYF. The CDR3 DNA sequence: TGTGCCAGCAGCGGGACAGGGGGGACAGATACGCAGTATTTT.

The chain is built from TRBV4-2 and TRBJ2-7, with TRBD1 matching over 7 bases. The V segment lost 4 bases and the J segment 12 bases; nucleotides outside the gene matches: 6. There are 11 residues in the CDR3. The germline V gene encodes CDR1 LGHNA and CDR2 YNFKEQ. The CDR3 sequence is CASSRGQDAYF. CDR3 nucleotide sequence: TGTGCCAGCAGCCGAGGACAGGACGCGTACTTC.

This clonotype has just a few counts. This chain connects TRBV29-1 to TRBJ1-1, with 9 positions matching TRBD1. The germline V gene encodes CDR1 SQVTM and CDR2 ANQGSEA. The trim removed 5 bases at V and 1 base at J, leaving 2 bases unmatched. This CDR3 is built from 13 residues. Here the CDR3 reads CSVTGGQNTEAFF. CDR3 DNA sequence: TGCAGCGTTACAGGGGGCCAGAACACTGAAGCTTTCTTT.

This clonotype came up many times. This sequence joins TRBV29-1 and TRBJ2-1; D remains unclear. V was pared by 0 bases and J by 2 bases, with 11 bases between. The germline gives CDR1 SQVTM, CDR2 ANQGSEA. The CDR3 covers 15 residues. The CDR3 protein is CSVEDRNSPYNEQFF. CDR3 coding DNA: TGCAGCGTTGAAGATCGGAATAGCCCCTACAATGAGCAGTTCTTC.

This clonotype was seen at least ten times. The chain links TRBV7-9 to TRBJ2-7, with TRBD2 identical over 7 bases. The CDR3 sequence is 14 residues long. Germline V gene sequence: CDR1 SEHNR, CDR2 FQNEAQ (reference sequence). V was pared by 1 base and J by 2 bases, with 2 bases of the junction left unmatched. This chain's CDR3 is CASSLEAGAYEQYF. CDR3 DNA sequence: TGTGCCAGCAGCTTAGAGGCGGGAGCCTACGAGCAGTACTTC.

This clonotype was recorded many times. This chain uses TRBV10-2 with TRBJ2-7; D is unresolved. With 4 bases removed from V and 2 bases from J, the gap between germline ends came to 9 bases. The CDR3 runs 13 residues. The germline V gene has CDR1 WSHSY and CDR2 SAAADI. CDR3 nucleotides: TGCGCCAGCAGTGGTGGCTCAACCTACGAGCAGTACTTC. It specifies CASSGGSTYEQYF.

This clonotype was detected many times. This chain connects TRBV27 to TRBJ1-2; TRBD1 is a possible D gene (6 bases). Germline V gene lookup returns CDR1 MNHEY and CDR2 SMNVEV (reference sequence). V dropped 2 bases and J dropped 2 bases, with 6 bases sitting between them. The CDR3 extends over 13 amino acids. CDR3 amino acids: CASSLTGNYGYTF. The CDR3 nucleotides read TGTGCCAGCAGTTTAACAGGGAACTATGGCTACACCTTC.

In its sample, this clonotype was seen many times. The chain combines TRBV4-1 with TRBJ2-7, with 8 positions matching TRBD2. The CDR3 spans 16 residues. V shed 1 base and J 4 bases; nucleotides not matched to a gene: 9. Germline loops: CDR1 MGHRA, CDR2 YSYEKL. The CDR3 DNA follows: TGCGCCAGCAGCCAAGCCAGGGACGGGACTAGGTACGAGCAGTACTTC. This encodes CASSQARDGTRYEQYF.

In this sample, this clonotype turned up many times. This sequence joins TRBV12-3 or TRBV12-4 and TRBJ2-1; D call uncertain. The CDR3 is 13 residues long. Trimming took off 3 bases at V and 3 bases at J, with 6 bases between the two ends. Written as DNA, the CDR3 is TGTGCCAGCAGTTTCGACAACTACAATGAGCAGTTCTTC. Protein: CASSFDNYNEQFF.

This clonotype was observed many times. The chain recombines TRBV7-6 with TRBJ2-2, with 9 bases fitting TRBD1. CDR1 and CDR2 from the germline V gene are SGHVS and FNYEAQ. The CDR3 has 14 residues. The V and J ends lost 5 bases and 7 bases, in that order; junction bases with no gene match: 5. In nucleotides, the CDR3 is TGTGCCAGCAGCCCAACAGGGGGCATCGGGGAGCTGTTTTTT. Translating it yields CASSPTGGIGELFF.

This clonotype was detected many times. The V call is TRBV7-2, the J call TRBJ2-7; 7 nucleotides match TRBD2. J was trimmed by 7 bases and V by 0 bases; bases with no gene match: 6. The CDR3 runs 14 residues. Germline loops: CDR1 SGHTA, CDR2 FQGNSA. This CDR3 reads CASSLAGGPEEQYF. CDR3 DNA sequence: TGTGCCAGCAGCTTAGCGGGAGGGCCCGAGGAGCAGTACTTC.

The sample holds many counts of this clonotype. The rearrangement links TRBV7-8 to TRBJ2-5; 15 nucleotides match TRBD2. Germline loops: CDR1 SGHVS, CDR2 FQNEAQ. Unmatched junction bases numbered 6, after V lost 5 bases and J lost 5 bases. The CDR3 contains 16 residues. The CDR3 loop reads CASSRGLAGGPETQYF. The DNA of the CDR3 is TGTGCCAGCAGCCGTGGACTAGCGGGAGGGCCGGAGACCCAGTACTTC.